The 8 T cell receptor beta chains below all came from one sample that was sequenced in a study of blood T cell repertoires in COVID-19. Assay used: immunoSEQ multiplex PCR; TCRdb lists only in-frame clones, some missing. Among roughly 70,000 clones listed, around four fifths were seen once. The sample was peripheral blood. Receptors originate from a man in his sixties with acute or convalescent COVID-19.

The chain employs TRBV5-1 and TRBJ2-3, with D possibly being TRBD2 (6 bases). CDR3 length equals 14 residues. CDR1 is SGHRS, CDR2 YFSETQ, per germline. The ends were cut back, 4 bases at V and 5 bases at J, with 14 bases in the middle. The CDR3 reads CASSDQGGVDTQYF. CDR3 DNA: TGCGCCAGCAGCGACCAGGGCGGGGTAGATACGCAGTATTTT.

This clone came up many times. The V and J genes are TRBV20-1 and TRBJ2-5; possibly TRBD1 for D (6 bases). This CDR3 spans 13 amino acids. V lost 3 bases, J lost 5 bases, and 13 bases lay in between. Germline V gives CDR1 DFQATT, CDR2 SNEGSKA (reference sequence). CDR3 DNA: TGCAGTGCTAGTCAGACAGGTGTGGAGACCCAGTACTTC. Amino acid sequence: CSASQTGVETQYF.

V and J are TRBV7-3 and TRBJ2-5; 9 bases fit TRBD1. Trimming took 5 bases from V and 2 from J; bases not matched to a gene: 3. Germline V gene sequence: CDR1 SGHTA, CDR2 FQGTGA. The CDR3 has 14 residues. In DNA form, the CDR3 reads TGTGCCAGCAGCCTGGACAGGGGACAAGAGACCCAGTACTTC. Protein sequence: CASSLDRGQETQYF.

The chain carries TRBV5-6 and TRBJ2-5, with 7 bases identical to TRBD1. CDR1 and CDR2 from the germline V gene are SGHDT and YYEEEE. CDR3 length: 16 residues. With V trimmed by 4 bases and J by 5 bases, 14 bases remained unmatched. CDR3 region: CASSGGYRGIKETQYF. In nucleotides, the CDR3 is TGTGCCAGCAGCGGGGGATACAGGGGTATTAAGGAGACCCAGTACTTC.

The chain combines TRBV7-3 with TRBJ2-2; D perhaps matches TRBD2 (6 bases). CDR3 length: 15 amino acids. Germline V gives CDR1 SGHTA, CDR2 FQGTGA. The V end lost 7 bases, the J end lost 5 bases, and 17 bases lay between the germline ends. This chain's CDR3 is CASTPGGPGTGELFF. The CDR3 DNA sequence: TGTGCCAGCACCCCCGGGGGTCCTGGGACCGGGGAGCTGTTTTTT.

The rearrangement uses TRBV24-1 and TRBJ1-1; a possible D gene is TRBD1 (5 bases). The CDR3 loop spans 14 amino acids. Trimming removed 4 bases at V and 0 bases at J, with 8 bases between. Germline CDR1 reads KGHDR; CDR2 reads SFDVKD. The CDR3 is CATSEAGMNTEAFF. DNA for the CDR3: TGTGCCACCAGTGAAGCAGGGATGAACACTGAAGCTTTCTTT.

The CDR3 loop reads CASSEAEERSQYF. CDR3 sequence (DNA): TGTGCCAGCAGTGAAGCGGAGGAGCGTAGCCAGTATTTT. The V call is TRBV6-1, the J call TRBJ2-3; D is perhaps TRBD2 (5 bases). This CDR3 comprises 13 residues. Looked up from germline, CDR1 is MNHNS and CDR2 is SASEGT. V was pared by 0 bases and J by 12 bases, with 13 bases between.

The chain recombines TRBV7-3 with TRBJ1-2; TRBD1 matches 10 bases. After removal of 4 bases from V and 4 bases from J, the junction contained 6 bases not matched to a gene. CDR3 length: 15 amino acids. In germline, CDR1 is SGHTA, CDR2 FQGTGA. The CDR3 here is CASSSPDRGVYGYTF. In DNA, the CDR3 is TGTGCCAGCAGCTCACCGGACAGGGGGGTCTATGGCTACACCTTC.